This TCR beta chain was observed in a study of blood T cell repertoires in COVID-19. Study at large: COVID-19 samples collected from the United States, Italy and Spain covered acute and convalescent phases. The cDNA or gDNA used as material had been derived from T cells, B-cell-depleted T cells, or PBMCs.

Assay used: immunoSEQ multiplex PCR; TCRdb lists only in-frame clones, some missing. The sample lists tens of thousands of clones; roughly 79% were seen once. The CDR3 extends over 16 amino acids. The trim removed 1 base at V and 6 bases at J, leaving 12 bases unmatched. Germline V CDR1 and CDR2: SGHAT, FQNNGV. The sequenced sample was peripheral blood. The rearrangement joins TRBV11-2 to TRBJ2-7, with 7 positions matching TRBD1. This clonotype was obtained from a human donor in a cohort sampled during active COVID-19. The CDR3 is CASSLVPRGFVSEQYF. Written as DNA, the CDR3 is TGTGCCAGCAGCTTAGTTCCCAGGGGGTTTGTTTCCGAGCAGTACTTC.